Shown below are 12 T cell receptor beta chains from a single sample sequenced in a study of blood T cell repertoires in COVID-19. The table came from immunoSEQ multiplex PCR; TCRdb's copy has only in-frame clones and leaves some out. The table records about 140,000 clones, about 76% of them present only once. Sequenced: peripheral blood. The receptors derive from a woman aged 60-75 years with active or convalescent COVID-19.

This chain uses TRBV7-9 with TRBJ2-5, with D maybe TRBD1 (6 bases). The CDR3 loop spans 15 amino acids. V gave up 5 bases and J gave up 2 bases, with 15 bases separating them. CDR1 is SEHNR and CDR2 is FQNEAQ in the germline V gene (reference sequence). CDR3 sequence reads: CASSRRGVVQETQYF. In DNA form, the CDR3 reads TGTGCCAGCAGCCGCAGGGGTGTCGTGCAAGAGACCCAGTACTTC.

This chain links TRBV2 with TRBJ2-7; the match to TRBD1 covers 7 bases. Germline V gives CDR1 SNHLY, CDR2 FYNNEI. The length of the CDR3 is 14 residues. Germline trimming cut 4 bases from V and 9 bases from J; bases unmatched to any gene: 12. The CDR3 loop is CASSAGQFLRGQYV. For the CDR3, the DNA is TGTGCCAGCAGTGCGGGACAGTTCCTACGAGGGCAGTACGTC.

This clone was recorded only once. The chain couples TRBV6-1 to TRBJ2-7; 9 bases map to TRBD1. CDR1 and CDR2 from the germline V gene are MNHNS and SASEGT. This CDR3 is built from 15 residues. Unmatched junction bases numbered 7, after V lost 3 bases and J lost 4 bases. Written as DNA, the CDR3 is TGTGCCAGCAGTGAGACAGGGGGTGTCTGGTACGAGCAGTACTTC. Translating gives CASSETGGVWYEQYF.

The V and J genes are TRBV6-5 and TRBJ1-4; TRBD1 aligns across 7 bases. The CDR3 is made up of 15 amino acids. Germline lookup yields CDR1 MNHEY and CDR2 SVGAGI. With V trimmed by 5 bases and J by 5 bases, 8 bases remained unmatched. The CDR3 spells CASSPQGVGNEKLFF. The DNA for the CDR3 is TGTGCCAGCAGTCCCCAGGGGGTCGGGAATGAAAAACTGTTTTTT.

V gene TRBV6-4 combines with J gene TRBJ2-1; weak D call: TRBD2 (7 bases). The germline gives CDR1 MRHNA, CDR2 SNTAGT. Trimming took off 4 bases at V and 9 bases at J, with 13 bases between the two ends. The CDR3 consists of 13 residues. The CDR3 protein is CASSGGGNGEQFF. The CDR3, as DNA: TGTGCCAGCAGTGGGGGGGGCAACGGTGAGCAGTTCTTC.

The chain recombines TRBV10-1 with TRBJ2-3, with TRBD1 identical over 10 bases. Per germline, CDR1 WNHNN and CDR2 SYGVQD (reference sequence). The CDR3 has 13 residues. V was clipped by 6 bases and J by 5 bases; unmatched bases: 2. The CDR3 sequence: CASSRDRGDTQYF. For the CDR3, the DNA is TGCGCCAGCAGCCGGGACAGGGGAGATACGCAGTATTTT.

The chain has TRBV28 and TRBJ2-3; D possibly corresponds to TRBD2 (7 bases). The germline CDR1 and CDR2 sequences are MDHEN and SYDVKM. Trimming took off 4 bases at V and 5 bases at J, with 16 bases between the two ends. The length of the CDR3 is 15 residues. The CDR3 loop is CASSSRGGGGDTQYF. CDR3 sequence (DNA): TGTGCCAGCAGTTCCCGAGGGGGGGGTGGAGATACGCAGTATTTT.

J is TRBJ2-1 and V is TRBV28; TRBD1 matches 7 bases. Per the germline V gene, CDR1 is MDHEN and CDR2 is SYDVKM. CDR3 length: 15 residues. Trimming took 6 bases from V and 6 from J; bases not matched to a gene: 11. The CDR3 reads CASSQTGVRLNEQFF. As DNA, the CDR3 is TGTGCCAGCAGCCAAACAGGGGTCAGGCTCAATGAGCAGTTCTTC.

This sequence joins TRBV28 and TRBJ1-2; a possible D gene is TRBD1 (5 bases). Germline loops: CDR1 MDHEN, CDR2 SYDVKM. The CDR3 is 12 residues long. V lost 10 bases, J lost 8 bases, and 17 bases lay in between. CDR3 sequence (DNA): TGTGCCACCGGGACTGGAGCTCTGGGCTACACCTTC. It codes for CATGTGALGYTF.

The V call is TRBV9, the J call TRBJ2-3; 9 nucleotides agree with TRBD2. J gave up 2 bases and V 3 bases, and 7 bases lay outside the gene matches. The CDR3 runs to 16 residues. Germline V gene data show CDR1 as SGDLS and CDR2 as YYNGEE. In DNA form, the CDR3 reads TGTGCCAGCAGCGCGGGGACTAGCCAATACACAGATACGCAGTATTTT. The encoded protein is CASSAGTSQYTDTQYF.

J is TRBJ1-1 and V is TRBV11-2, with TRBD1 as a possible D gene (6 bases). V dropped 2 bases and J dropped 0 bases, with 10 bases sitting between them. The CDR3 has 15 residues. Germline-derived CDR1 and CDR2 are SGHAT and FQNNGV. CDR3 bases: TGTGCCAGCAGCTTATCCAGGGGTTTGAACACTGAAGCTTTCTTT. Translating gives CASSLSRGLNTEAFF.

This clone appeared once. This chain links TRBV18 with TRBJ1-1; D remains unclear. This CDR3 contains 13 residues. V was trimmed by 5 bases and J by 5 bases, leaving 12 bases between them. Germline-derived CDR1 and CDR2 are KGHSH and LQKENI. The CDR3 is CASSSGPGTEAFF. CDR3 nucleotides: TGTGCCAGCTCATCAGGCCCTGGGACTGAAGCTTTCTTT.